Shown below are 16 T cell receptor beta chains from a single sample sequenced in a study of blood T cells in healthy people across ages. A second PCR of 7 to 11 cycles used a sample-barcoded 5' primer and a J-beta primer mix. TCRdb used MiXCR to reprocess the 5' RACE reads, holding one entry per CDR3 protein. The top ten clones hold about 20% of a sample with approximately 730,000 distinct CDR3 sequences, around 40% of them seen once. Sample: blood. The source of these receptors is a woman in her sixties or seventies in good health.

There are many counts of this clonotype. V is TRBV6-6 and J is TRBJ2-5; D is undetermined. Germline assignment: CDR1 MNHNY and CDR2 SVGAGI (reference sequence). V was shortened by 2 bases and J by 3 bases, with 7 bases between the two germline ends. CDR3 length equals 13 residues. The CDR3 bases are TGTGCCAGCAGTTACACGGACGAAGAGACCCAGTACTTC. This gives the protein CASSYTDEETQYF.

The rearrangement links TRBV4-2 to TRBJ1-2, with 9 bases fitting TRBD1. The V and J ends lost 2 bases and 4 bases, in that order; junction bases with no gene match: 11. From germline, CDR1 is LGHNA and CDR2 YNFKEQ. CDR3 length: 17 amino acids. This CDR3 is CASSQQGTGSVVYGYTF. In DNA, the CDR3 is TGTGCCAGCAGCCAACAGGGGACAGGGTCGGTTGTCTATGGCTACACCTTC.

This clonotype came up a few times. The chain combines TRBV30 with TRBJ1-2, with D possibly being TRBD1 (5 bases). This CDR3 is built from 13 residues. The V end was cut by 4 bases, the J end by 6 bases, with 15 bases between. Germline values: CDR1 GTSNPN, CDR2 SVGIG (reference sequence). As DNA, the CDR3 is TGTGCCTGGACCCTCTCCAGGGAACATGGCTACACCTTC. It translates to CAWTLSREHGYTF.

The chain has TRBV5-1 and TRBJ2-3, with TRBD2 matching 8 bases. After removal of 4 bases from V and 5 bases from J, the junction contained 9 bases not matched to a gene. The CDR3 runs to 15 residues. Germline CDR1 reads SGHRS; CDR2 reads YFSETQ. For the CDR3, the DNA is TGCGCCAGCAGCCCCTTATCGGGAGGGCAAGATACGCAGTATTTT. It codes for CASSPLSGGQDTQYF.

This clonotype appeared a few times. This chain joins TRBV29-1 and TRBJ2-2, with TRBD1 matching 9 bases. Losses at the gene ends were 6 bases for V and 4 bases for J; bases not matched to a gene: 9. The germline gives CDR1 SQVTM, CDR2 ANQGSEA. This CDR3 is 15 amino acids long. For the CDR3, the DNA is TGCAGCGTGGGAACAGGGGGCCAAGGCACCGGGGAGCTGTTTTTT. Residues: CSVGTGGQGTGELFF.

Comment on this clonotype: A read error may be the cause here, since a much bigger clone is one base away. This sequence joins TRBV28 and TRBJ2-7, with 7 bases matching TRBD2. The end of the DNA aligns better with TRBJ2-5, so the J call may be wrong. Germline V gene data show CDR1 as MDHEN and CDR2 as SYDVKM. The CDR3 has 14 amino acids. The CDR3 coding sequence is TGTGCCAGCAGCCGGGGGGACTTGGGAGAGACCCAGTACTTC. It translates to CASSRGDLGETQYF.

This rearrangement joins TRBV5-1 to TRBJ2-3; D remains ambiguous. Germline CDR1 is SGHRS and CDR2 is YFSETQ. The CDR3 has 15 residues. Trimming cost V 0 bases and J 0 bases, with 8 bases left between them. CDR3 loop: CASSLGRISTDTQYF. The CDR3 nucleotides are TGCGCCAGCAGCTTGGGTCGGATCAGCACAGATACGCAGTATTTT.

The chain has TRBV5-1 and TRBJ2-1, with D possibly matching TRBD2 (5 bases). The CDR3 contains 15 residues. Germline V gene sequence: CDR1 SGHRS, CDR2 YFSETQ. V was shortened by 8 bases and J by 10 bases, with 25 bases between the two germline ends. The CDR3 loop reads CASKAMDSEGDEQFF. The CDR3 DNA follows: TGCGCCAGTAAAGCCATGGACTCAGAGGGCGACGAGCAGTTCTTC.

The chain carries TRBV30 and TRBJ2-4, with a weak D call TRBD1 (6 bases). The J call may be faulty, since TRBJ2-5 better matches the DNA end. The CDR3 has 15 amino acids. CDR1 and CDR2 from the germline V gene are GTSNPN and SVGIG (reference sequence). The CDR3 sequence is CAWSSTQGYEETQYF. The CDR3 DNA is TGTGCCTGGAGTTCTACTCAGGGGTATGAAGAGACCCAGTACTTC.

The chain recombines TRBV30 with TRBJ2-3; possibly TRBD2 for D (5 bases). CDR3 length: 13 amino acids. The V and J ends lost 0 bases and 5 bases respectively, with 9 bases between them. Germline V gene data show CDR1 as GTSNPN and CDR2 as SVGIG (reference sequence). The CDR3 spells CAWSVLEGDTQYF. CDR3 coding DNA: TGTGCCTGGAGTGTACTAGAGGGAGATACGCAGTATTTT.

This clonotype was counted a few times. Here the CDR3 DNA reads TGTGCCAGCAGCTTAGCCCCCCTAGCGGGTGGAGGGGATGAGCAGTTCTTC. Its translation is CASSLAPLAGGGDEQFF. The chain employs TRBV7-8 and TRBJ2-1, with 8 positions matching TRBD2. With 0 bases clipped from V and 8 bases from J, the junction kept 12 bases outside the gene matches. The CDR3 covers 17 residues. In germline, CDR1 is SGHVS, CDR2 FQNEAQ.

The sample holds many counts of this clonotype. The gene calls are TRBV12-3 or TRBV12-4 and TRBJ1-1; TRBD1 aligns across 9 bases. J was trimmed by 1 base and V by 6 bases; bases with no gene match: 0. The CDR3 has 13 residues. This CDR3 is CASRGQGNTEAFF. For the CDR3, the DNA is TGTGCCAGCAGGGGACAGGGGAACACTGAAGCTTTCTTT.

This clonotype was observed at least ten times. This chain uses TRBV2 with TRBJ1-1, with a tentative D call TRBD1 (5 bases). Germline assignment: CDR1 SNHLY and CDR2 FYNNEI. The ends were cut back, 2 bases at V and 0 bases at J, with 7 bases in the middle. This CDR3 has 14 amino acids. In DNA, the CDR3 is TGTGCCAGCAGTGAACAGGGCATGAACACTGAAGCTTTCTTT. Its translation: CASSEQGMNTEAFF.

This chain links TRBV5-1 with TRBJ2-5; 8 bases map to TRBD1. Germline V gives CDR1 SGHRS, CDR2 YFSETQ. The CDR3 extends over 14 amino acids. Trimming cost V 5 bases and J 2 bases; bases outside gene matches: 5. The CDR3 DNA is TGCGCCAGCAGAGCGCACAGGGGGCAAGAGACCCAGTACTTC. It encodes CASRAHRGQETQYF.

The V and J genes are TRBV3-1 and TRBJ1-2, with a weak D call TRBD1 (5 bases). The CDR3 totals 15 residues. Trimming took 4 bases from V and 6 from J, leaving 18 bases between them. Germline V gives CDR1 LGHDT, CDR2 YNNKEL (reference sequence). CDR3 amino acids: CASSLRRIQDDGYTF. In DNA form, the CDR3 reads TGTGCCAGCAGCCTACGACGAATACAGGACGATGGCTACACCTTC.

The chain uses TRBV21-1 and TRBJ1-2; the table assigns TRBD1, which was not confirmed against the DNA. TRBV21-1 is recorded as a pseudogene. CDR3 size: 12 residues. The CDR3 region is CASRGRGAGYTF. The CDR3 DNA follows: TGTGCCAGCAGGGGGAGGGGCGCGGGCTACACCTTC.